The 3 T cell receptor beta chains reported below all come from one sample, sequenced in a study. TCRdb reprocessed the 5' RACE reads via MiXCR and lists one record per CDR3 protein. The sample lists about 54,000 distinct CDR3 sequences, roughly 17% occurring once. The sequencing input was naive CD4+ T cells sorted from blood. The subset here: naive CD4+ T cells, CD4+CD45RA+CD25-. The receptors were gathered from a female donor with breast cancer.

This clonotype showed up just a few times. The conserved phenylalanine or tryptophan normally closing the CDR3 is absent here, so this likely arose from a read error. The rearrangement uses TRBV5-5 and TRBJ1-2; 8 bases map to TRBD1. Germline V gene lookup returns CDR1 SGHKS and CDR2 YYEKEE (reference sequence). This CDR3 comprises 13 residues. Losses at the gene ends were 1 base for V and 6 bases for J; bases not matched to a gene: 2. CDR3 residues: CASSLTTGDGYTS. The CDR3 nucleotides read TGTGCCAGCAGCTTGACGACAGGGGATGGCTACACCTCC.

The chain uses TRBV5-1 and TRBJ2-2; D gene unclear. Germline assignment: CDR1 SGHRS and CDR2 YFSETQ. The germline V and J ends were trimmed by 2 bases and 8 bases, with 10 bases remaining between them. This CDR3 region has 13 residues. This chain's CDR3 is CASSFLRTGELFF. The CDR3 bases are TGCGCCAGCAGCTTTTTAAGAACTGGGGAGCTGTTTTTT.

There are a few counts of this clonotype. This rearrangement joins TRBV14 to TRBJ1-6, with 7 bases lining up with TRBD1. The CDR3 sequence is 16 residues long. V gave up 2 bases and J gave up 10 bases; unmatched junction bases: 11. Germline V gene sequence: CDR1 SGHDN, CDR2 FVKESK. The CDR3 sequence is CASSQQGGHRESPLHF. The CDR3 DNA sequence: TGTGCCAGCAGCCAACAGGGGGGTCATAGGGAATCACCCCTCCACTTT.